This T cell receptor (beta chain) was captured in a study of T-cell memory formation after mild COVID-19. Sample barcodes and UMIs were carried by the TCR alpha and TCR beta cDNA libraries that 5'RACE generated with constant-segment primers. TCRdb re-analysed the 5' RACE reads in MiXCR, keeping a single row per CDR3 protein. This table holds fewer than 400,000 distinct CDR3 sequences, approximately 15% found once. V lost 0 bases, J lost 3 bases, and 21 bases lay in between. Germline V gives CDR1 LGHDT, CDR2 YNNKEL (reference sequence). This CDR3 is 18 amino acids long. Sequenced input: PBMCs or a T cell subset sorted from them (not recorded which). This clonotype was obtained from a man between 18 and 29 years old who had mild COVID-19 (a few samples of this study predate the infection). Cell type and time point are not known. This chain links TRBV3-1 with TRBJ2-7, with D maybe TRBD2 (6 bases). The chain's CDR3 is CASSQDPVTRAFFYEQYF. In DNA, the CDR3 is TGTGCCAGCAGCCAAGATCCCGTGACTAGAGCTTTTTTCTACGAGCAGTACTTC.